Presented here are 14 T cell receptor beta chains from one specimen sequenced in a study of shared clonotypes between healthy human individuals. Produced via immunoSEQ multiplex PCR; TCRdb's table is partial and in-frame only. The data hold about 2.3 million clones, with around 90% observed a single time. Material for sequencing was naive CD4+ T cells from PBMCs. Subset here: CD45RA+ positively selected. The receptors were sampled from a man aged 18 to 29 in good health. Some clones in this sample may be carry-over from other donors' samples.

About this clone itself: The same CDR3 can be traced to other DNA sequences in this sample. The V and J genes are TRBV7-9 and TRBJ2-3, with 9 nucleotides matching TRBD2. J lost 6 bases, V lost 1 base, and 5 bases had no gene match. CDR1 is SEHNR and CDR2 is FQNEAQ in the germline V gene (reference sequence). The CDR3 is made up of 15 amino acids. This CDR3 reads CASSLVGLAGDTQYF. The CDR3, as DNA: TGTGCCAGCAGCTTAGTGGGACTAGCAGGCGATACGCAGTATTTT.

The V call is TRBV7-6, the J call TRBJ2-2; D is unclear. Trimming removed 2 bases at V and 7 bases at J, with 5 bases between. Germline CDR1 and CDR2: SGHVS and FNYEAQ. The CDR3 sequence is 12 residues long. CDR3 loop: CASSLNGGELFF. CDR3 in DNA: TGTGCCAGCAGCTTAAATGGCGGGGAGCTGTTTTTT.

V and J are TRBV30 and TRBJ2-3; 10 positions match TRBD1. The CDR3 totals 18 residues. CDR1 and CDR2 (germline): GTSNPN, SVGIG (reference sequence). J lost 4 bases, V lost 1 base, and 14 bases had no gene match. CDR3 DNA: TGTGCCTGGAGTGCCCGTCCCGGGACAGGGGAAGGGGCAGATACGCAGTATTTT. It is translated as CAWSARPGTGEGADTQYF.

The chain uses TRBV28 and TRBJ2-2; either TRBD1 or TRBD2 may supply D (5 bases each). The CDR3 sequence is 15 residues long. The ends were cut back, 5 bases at V and 1 base at J, with 11 bases in the middle. Looked up from germline, CDR1 is MDHEN and CDR2 is SYDVKM. The CDR3 DNA reads as TGTGCCAGCAGTGGAGGACATAAGAACACCGGGGAGCTGTTTTTT. This translates into CASSGGHKNTGELFF.

The V gene is TRBV5-1, the J gene TRBJ1-2, with 9 bases identical to TRBD1. V lost 6 bases to trimming and J lost 4 bases; unmatched junction nucleotides: 7. This CDR3 region has 14 residues. Germline-derived CDR1 and CDR2 are SGHRS and YFSETQ. The CDR3 here is CASNLMGQGYGYTF. For the CDR3, the DNA is TGCGCCAGCAACCTGATGGGACAGGGCTATGGCTACACCTTC. Full variable domain (remainder filled in from reference TRBV5-1 and TRBJ1-2): KAGVTQTPRYLIKTRGQQVTLSCSPISGHRSVSWYQQTPGQGLQFLFEYFSETQRNKGNFPGRFSGRQFSNSRSEMNVSTLELGDSALYLCASNLMGQGYGYTFGSGTRLTVV.

A single count supports this clone. This chain connects TRBV7-2 to TRBJ2-5; 7 bases line up with TRBD1. V lost 5 bases to trimming and J lost 4 bases; unmatched junction nucleotides: 4. The CDR3 consists of 13 residues. From germline, CDR1 is SGHTA and CDR2 FQGNSA. As DNA, the CDR3 is TGTGCCAGCAGCCGACAGGGTCCAGAGACCCAGTACTTC. Protein product: CASSRQGPETQYF.

The J gene is TRBJ1-1, the V gene TRBV10-3; unclear D gene. Germline-derived CDR1 and CDR2 are ENHRY and SYGVKD. The V end lost 4 bases, the J end lost 7 bases, and 13 bases lay between the germline ends. There are 13 residues in the CDR3. Written as DNA, the CDR3 is TGTGCCATCAGTGGTGCCGGGGAAAGTGAAGCTTTCTTT. The encoded protein is CAISGAGESEAFF.

The chain recombines TRBV27 with TRBJ2-3; no definite D call. The CDR3 runs to 14 residues. In germline, CDR1 is MNHEY, CDR2 SMNVEV (reference sequence). The V end was cut by 2 bases, the J end by 3 bases, with 9 bases between. The CDR3 DNA reads TGTGCCAGCAGTTTAAGGCCGTGGACAGATACGCAGTATTTT. Residues: CASSLRPWTDTQYF.

This chain joins TRBV5-1 and TRBJ2-7; D remains unclear. V was clipped by 7 bases and J by 0 bases, with 11 bases between them. The CDR3 runs to 13 residues. CDR1 is SGHRS and CDR2 is YFSETQ in the germline V gene. DNA of the CDR3: TGCGCCAGCCTCCCCCATAGCTCCTACGAGCAGTACTTC. As protein: CASLPHSSYEQYF.

The chain is built from TRBV2 and TRBJ2-5, with 7 bases aligning to TRBD1. The V and J ends lost 1 base and 1 base, in that order; junction bases with no gene match: 6. From germline, CDR1 is SNHLY and CDR2 FYNNEI. This CDR3 comprises 16 residues. The CDR3, as DNA: TGTGCCAGCAGTGAAGAGTCGGGACAGTTCCAAGAGACCCAGTACTTC. It is translated as CASSEESGQFQETQYF. Filled out from reference TRBV2 and TRBJ2-5, the complete variable domain reads EPEVTQTPSHQVTQMGQEVILRCVPISNHLYFYWYRQILGQKVEFLVSFYNNEISEKSEIFDDQFSVERPDGSNFTLKIRSTKLEDSAMYFCASSEESGQFQETQYFGPGTRLLVL.

J is TRBJ2-3 and V is TRBV27; a weak D match, TRBD1 (5 bases). CDR3 size: 14 residues. Germline loops: CDR1 MNHEY, CDR2 SMNVEV (reference sequence). V was shortened by 5 bases and J by 2 bases, with 11 bases between the two germline ends. In DNA form, the CDR3 reads TGTGCCAGCAGTGCGGACATTTTCACAGATACGCAGTATTTT. It encodes CASSADIFTDTQYF.

The chain is built from TRBV6-5 and TRBJ2-2; tentative D call: TRBD1 (5 bases). The CDR3 is made up of 16 amino acids. Trimming cost V 2 bases and J 4 bases, with 14 bases left between them. Germline V gives CDR1 MNHEY, CDR2 SVGAGI. This chain's CDR3 is CASSYRPQGGTGELFF. Written as DNA, the CDR3 is TGTGCCAGCAGTTACAGACCCCAGGGCGGCACCGGGGAGCTGTTTTTT.

The chain couples TRBV25-1 to TRBJ2-2; D might be TRBD1 (5 bases). The CDR3 is 15 amino acids. V was pared by 6 bases and J by 2 bases, with 13 bases between. Germline CDR1 MGHDK, CDR2 SYGVNS. CDR3 sequence reads: CASRGQGLNTGELFF. The CDR3 DNA sequence: TGTGCCAGCAGGGGGCAAGGGTTAAACACCGGGGAGCTGTTTTTT.

J is TRBJ1-5 and V is TRBV18, with 8 bases lining up with TRBD1. This CDR3 has 14 residues. Germline values: CDR1 KGHSH, CDR2 LQKENI. V lost 5 bases to trimming and J lost 6 bases; unmatched junction nucleotides: 6. The CDR3 loop reads CASSSDRALQPQHF. DNA of the CDR3: TGTGCCAGCTCATCGGACAGGGCTCTTCAGCCCCAGCATTTT.